A selection of T cell receptor beta chains follows, all from one sample in a study of CD4+ T cells in melanoma. Generated by immunoSEQ multiplex PCR, the TCRdb table keeps only in-frame clones and is missing some. The table has about 140,000 clones, 92% seen once. These receptors all come from a human donor with melanoma. CDR3s include the opening cysteine and the closing phenylalanine or tryptophan. A D gene is named only where the DNA matches it firmly. Clone size is shown for a subset of rows, as once, few, many or a class of expanded clone.

NA	once	TRBV11-3	TRBJ2-3	13	CASSLDRRDTQYF	TGTGCCAGCAGCTTAGATCGAAGAGATACGCAGTATTTT
NA	NA	TRBV9	TRBJ2-3	16	CASSVTVGDPADTQYF	TGTGCCAGCAGCGTAACAGTGGGGGATCCCGCCGATACGCAGTATTTT
NA	NA	TRBV2	TRBJ1-1	13	CASVGGVNTEAFF	TGTGCCAGCGTCGGGGGAGTGAACACTGAAGCTTTCTTT
TRBD1	NA	TRBV18	TRBJ1-1	13	CASSRPGGTEAFF	TGTGCCAGCTCTCGACCAGGGGGGACTGAAGCTTTCTTT
TRBD1	NA	TRBV7-6	TRBJ2-5	15	CASSLGTGGGETQYF	TGTGCCAGCAGCTTAGGGACAGGGGGCGGAGAGACCCAGTACTTC
TRBD1	NA	TRBV2	TRBJ1-2	14	CASSADRALYGYTF	TGTGCCAGCAGTGCCGACAGGGCCTTATATGGCTACACCTTC
TRBD1	NA	TRBV27	TRBJ1-1	14	CASSFGTANTEAFF	TGTGCCAGCAGTTTTGGGACAGCGAACACTGAAGCTTTCTTT
NA	NA	TRBV25-1	TRBJ2-3	13	CASRGLLTDTQYF	TGTGCCAGCAGGGGGCTTTTGACAGATACGCAGTATTTT
NA	NA	TRBV9	TRBJ1-1	15	CASSVGGWGNTEAFF	TGTGCCAGCAGCGTAGGAGGCTGGGGGAACACTGAAGCTTTCTTT
NA	NA	TRBV7-3	TRBJ2-1	15	CASKRGLAENNEQFF	TGTGCCAGCAAGAGAGGACTGGCAGAAAACAATGAGCAGTTCTTC
NA	once	TRBV10-2	TRBJ1-1	13	CASSESAGTEAFF	TGCGCCAGCAGTGAGTCAGCAGGAACTGAAGCTTTCTTT
NA	NA	TRBV10-3	TRBJ1-5	16	CATSPQAVGFNQPQHF	TGTGCCACCTCCCCGCAGGCAGTGGGGTTCAATCAGCCCCAGCATTTT
NA	NA	TRBV7-9	TRBJ1-3	16	CASNPGSFSSGNTIYF	TGTGCCAGCAACCCCGGCAGCTTTAGCTCTGGAAACACCATATATTTT
NA	NA	TRBV4-2	TRBJ1-4	15	CASSQGTLGREKLFF	TGTGCCAGCAGCCAAGGGACCCTGGGTCGGGAAAAACTGTTTTTT
NA	once	TRBV7-6	TRBJ1-4	18	CASSLAQPQETTNEKLFF	TGTGCCAGCAGCTTGGCCCAACCACAGGAAACAACTAATGAAAAACTGTTTTTT
NA	NA	TRBV18	TRBJ2-7	13	CASSPQGSYEQYF	TGTGCCAGCTCACCACAGGGATCCTACGAGCAGTACTTC